Listed below are T cell receptor beta chains from one sample, sequenced in a study of blood T cell repertoires in COVID-19. TCRdb's copy holds only in-frame clones and misses some; the assay was immunoSEQ multiplex PCR. This sample has 60,000 to 70,000 clones, with roughly 80% found just once. Sequencing was performed on peripheral blood. These receptors all stem from a man between 45 and 60 years old with active COVID-19. The CDR3 runs from the conserved cysteine through the conserved F or W. The D gene is left open where the match is weak. Some rows mark clone size as missing; the rest say once, few, many or name a class of expanded clone.

v_call	j_call	clone_size	d_call	cdr3_nt	cdr3_aa
TRBV6-5	TRBJ2-5	NA	NA	TGTGCCAGCAAGACGACTAGGGCGGCGGAGACCCAGTACTTC	CASKTTRAAETQYF
TRBV7-8	TRBJ2-7	NA	NA	TGTGCCAGCAGCTTATACGACAGTCCCTACGAGCAGTACTTC	CASSLYDSPYEQYF
TRBV11-2	TRBJ1-3	NA	NA	TGTGCCAGCAGCTTAGACGGTTCCTCTGGAAACACCATATATTTT	CASSLDGSSGNTIYF
TRBV24-1	TRBJ2-1	NA	TRBD2	TGTGCCACCAGTGATTGGGCTAGCGGGGACGAGCAGTTCTTC	CATSDWASGDEQFF
TRBV10-1	TRBJ2-7	NA	NA	TGCGCCAGCAGTGAGGATACAGGTTCCTACGAGCAGTACTTC	CASSEDTGSYEQYF
TRBV25-1	TRBJ2-3	NA	NA	TGTGCCAGCAGCCCCACGGGCCTGAGGGGCACAGATACGCAGTATTTT	CASSPTGLRGTDTQYF
TRBV6-5	TRBJ2-3	NA	TRBD1	TGTGCCAGCAGTTACTCGCAGGGGGCAAATACGCAGTATTTT	CASSYSQGANTQYF
TRBV9	TRBJ2-3	NA	TRBD2	TGTGCCAGCAGCGTAGTGGGGGGGGAATCCGCCGCAGATACGCAGTATTTT	CASSVVGGESAADTQYF
TRBV27	TRBJ2-1	NA	NA	TGTGCCAGCAGTCACTCCGGGACTTCCTACAATGAGCAGTTCTTC	CASSHSGTSYNEQFF
TRBV4-1	TRBJ1-1	NA	NA	TGCGCCAGCAGCCAAGGCCCCGGCGGGGGAGCTTTCTTT	CASSQGPGGGAFF
TRBV9	TRBJ2-2	NA	NA	TGTGCCAGCAGCGTAGTGTCAGGGCAAGGGGGATTAGGGGAGCTGTTTTTT	CASSVVSGQGGLGELFF
TRBV27	TRBJ2-1	NA	TRBD2	TGTGCCAGCAGTTTGATGGCTAGCGGGATGAATGAGCAGTTCTTC	CASSLMASGMNEQFF
TRBV25-1	TRBJ1-3	few	NA	TGTGCCAGCAGTGACAGGGCCTCTGGAAACACCATATATTTT	CASSDRASGNTIYF
TRBV5-1	TRBJ1-2	NA	TRBD1	TGCGCCAGCAGCTTGGAGGGGGCAAGTGGCTACACCTTC	CASSLEGASGYTF
TRBV24-1	TRBJ1-5	NA	NA	TGTGCCACCTCTGACGGAGATAGCAATCAGCCCCAGCATTTT	CATSDGDSNQPQHF
TRBV18	TRBJ1-1	NA	TRBD1	TGTGCCAGCTCATTTCAGGGGGGGAACACTGAAGCTTTCTTT	CASSFQGGNTEAFF
TRBV6-5	TRBJ2-5	NA	NA	TGTGCCACAAGGAGGGGAGAGACCCAGTACTTC	CATRRGETQYF
TRBV30	TRBJ2-5	NA	TRBD1	TGTGCCTGGAGGCCTCCCGACAGGGCCACGGAGACCCAGTACTTC	CAWRPPDRATETQYF
TRBV7-6	TRBJ2-5	NA	TRBD2	TGTGCCAGCAGCCCCGGACTAGCCGCAACAAAGGCCCAGTACTTC	CASSPGLAATKAQYF
TRBV19	TRBJ2-2	few	NA	TGTGCCAGTTTCGCCGGGGAGCTGTTTTTT	CASFAGELFF
TRBV7-2	TRBJ2-7	NA	NA	TGTGCCAGCAGCATACAAAGGGGCTACGAGCAGTACTTC	CASSIQRGYEQYF
TRBV7-8	TRBJ1-1	NA	NA	TGTGCCAGCAGCTTAGCCGGGGGGGGCACTGAAGCTTTCTTT	CASSLAGGGTEAFF
TRBV7-9	TRBJ2-2	NA	NA	TGTGCCAGCAGCTTGGTCCCCAGGGGCCCCGGGGAGCTGTTTTTT	CASSLVPRGPGELFF
TRBV11-3	TRBJ1-6	NA	NA	TGTGCCAGCAGCCCTCAGGTTAATTCACCCCTCCACTTT	CASSPQVNSPLHF
TRBV2	TRBJ2-5	NA	TRBD1	TGTGCCAGCAGTGATAGGAACTGGAATAGGGGGCGGACCCAGTACTTC	CASSDRNWNRGRTQYF
TRBV5-4	TRBJ2-5	NA	NA	TGTGCCAGCAGCTCCCCCCAGTACCAAGAGACCCAGTACTTC	CASSSPQYQETQYF
TRBV5-4	TRBJ2-5	NA	TRBD1	TGTGCCAGCAGCCCCGACAGGGATCAAGAGACCCAGTACTTC	CASSPDRDQETQYF
TRBV3-1/TRBV3-2	TRBJ2-7	few	TRBD1	TGTGCCAGCAGCCATCCCGGGACAGGTTACTACGAGCAGTACTTC	CASSHPGTGYYEQYF
TRBV19	TRBJ2-7	NA	NA	TGTGCCAGTAGTATGAACAGGGATCAGGCCTACGAGCAGTACTTC	CASSMNRDQAYEQYF
TRBV6-1	TRBJ1-5	NA	TRBD1	TGTGCCAGCAGTGAAGGCCGACAGGGGGCTAGCAATCAGCCCCAGCATTTT	CASSEGRQGASNQPQHF
TRBV25-1	TRBJ2-7	NA	TRBD2	TGTGCCAGCAGTGAATGGGGGGCTAGCGGGAGGCGTGGGCACGAGCAGTACTTC	CASSEWGASGRRGHEQYF
TRBV28	TRBJ2-7	NA	NA	TGTGCCAGCAGGGAACAGGTAACCTACGAGCAGTACTTC	CASREQVTYEQYF
TRBV18	TRBJ1-4	NA	TRBD1	TGTGCCAGCTCTGGGACAGGGGATGAAAAACTGTTTTTT	CASSGTGDEKLFF
TRBV7-2	TRBJ2-2	NA	TRBD2	TGTGCCAGCAGCTTGGGACTAGCGGCAGTCACCGGGGAGCTGTTTTTT	CASSLGLAAVTGELFF
TRBV7-5	TRBJ2-2	NA	NA	TGTGCCAGAAGCTTAGTATGGACAGGGTTAAGGTTAGTGGGCCGTCCACAAACCGGGGAGCTGTTTTTT	CARSLVWTGLRLVGRPQTGELFF
TRBV4-3	TRBJ1-2	once	NA	TGCGCCAGCAGCCAAGATCTGGGAGTAGGTGGCTACACCTTC	CASSQDLGVGGYTF
TRBV3-1/TRBV3-2	TRBJ2-3	NA	NA	TGTGCCAGCAGCCGAGGTATTAGTGGAACTGATACGCAGTATTTT	CASSRGISGTDTQYF
TRBV10-2	TRBJ1-2	NA	NA	TGCGCCAGCAGGGCCGGGAACTATGGCTACACCTTC	CASRAGNYGYTF
TRBV10-1	TRBJ2-2	NA	TRBD2	TGCGCCAGCAGCTTCGGACTAGCACCCCCCGGGGAGCTGTTTTTT	CASSFGLAPPGELFF
TRBV2	TRBJ2-7	NA	NA	TGTGCCAGCAGTGAAGTTGGGGCCGATTCGTACTTC	CASSEVGADSYF